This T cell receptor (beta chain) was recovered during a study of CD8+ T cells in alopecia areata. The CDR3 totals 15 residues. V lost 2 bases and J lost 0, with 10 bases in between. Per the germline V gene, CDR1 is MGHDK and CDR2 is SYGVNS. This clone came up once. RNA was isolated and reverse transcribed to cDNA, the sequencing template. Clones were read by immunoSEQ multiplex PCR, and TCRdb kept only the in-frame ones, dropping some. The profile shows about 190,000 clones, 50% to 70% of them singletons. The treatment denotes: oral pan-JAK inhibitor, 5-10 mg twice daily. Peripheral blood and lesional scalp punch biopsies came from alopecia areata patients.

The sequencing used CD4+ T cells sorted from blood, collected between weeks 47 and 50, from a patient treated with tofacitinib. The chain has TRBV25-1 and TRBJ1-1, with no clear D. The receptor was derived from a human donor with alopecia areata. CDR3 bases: TGTGCCAGCAGTGAAGCAGGCCCCATGAACACTGAAGCTTTCTTT. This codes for CASSEAGPMNTEAFF.